A selection of T cell receptor beta chains follows, all from one sample in a study of cytomegalovirus exposure and HLA in healthy donors. Method: immunoSEQ multiplex PCR; TCRdb's copy keeps in-frame clones and lacks some. The data contain around 150,000 clones, over 75% of them singletons. The specimen sequenced was PBMCs. These TCRs come from a woman aged 25 to 39 in good health and CMV-seronegative. Both conserved end residues are part of each CDR3. A D gene is named only where the DNA matches it firmly. The size field is filled for only some rows; it gives once, few, many or a size class.

CDR3 DNA	CDR3 protein	V gene	J gene	clone size	D gene
TGTGCCACTGCGACATATTTACAGAATGGCTACACCTTC	CATATYLQNGYTF	TRBV19	TRBJ1-2	.	.
TGTGCCAGCAGCTTACAGGGGATCTATAATTCACCCCTCCACTTT	CASSLQGIYNSPLHF	TRBV7-2	TRBJ1-6	.	.
TGTGCCAGCAGCCTGACAGCCAAAGAGACCCAGTACTTC	CASSLTAKETQYF	TRBV2	TRBJ2-5	.	.
TGCGCCAGCAGCTTGGCCCCCCGTGGAGGGCACTCCACAGATACGCAGTATTTT	CASSLAPRGGHSTDTQYF	TRBV5-1	TRBJ2-3	once	.
TGTGCCTGGAGTGGGCAGGGGAAGACTGAAGCTTTCTTT	CAWSGQGKTEAFF	TRBV30	TRBJ1-1	few	.
TGTGCCATAGCGGGGACTGACGGTTGGGCCCAGTACTTC	CAIAGTDGWAQYF	TRBV10-3	TRBJ2-5	.	TRBD2
TGTGCCAGCAGCCTCGGTAACACCATATATTTT	CASSLGNTIYF	TRBV7-9	TRBJ1-3	few	.
TGCGCCAGCAGCCTATTAGGCACAGGGGCCGGAAACACCATATATTTT	CASSLLGTGAGNTIYF	TRBV5-1	TRBJ1-3	.	TRBD1
TGCGCCAGCAGCATAGAGACAGGGTGGTGGACTGAAGCTTTCTTT	CASSIETGWWTEAFF	TRBV5-1	TRBJ1-1	.	TRBD1
TGCGCCAGCAGCTTTGAGCGGGGCCACAATGAGCAGTTCTTC	CASSFERGHNEQFF	TRBV5-1	TRBJ2-1	.	TRBD2
TGTGCCAGCAGCCGATGGGGCAAACGGAATAGCAATCAGCCCCAGCATTTT	CASSRWGKRNSNQPQHF	TRBV7-9	TRBJ1-5	.	.
TGTGCCTGGAGTGCCTTCGGACAGTTGGTCTTCGATGAAAAACTGTTTTTT	CAWSAFGQLVFDEKLFF	TRBV30	TRBJ1-4	.	.
TGTGCCAGCAGCTCCTATAGCGGGGGTCGGGCCCAGTACTTC	CASSSYSGGRAQYF	TRBV7-6	TRBJ2-5	.	TRBD2
TGCGCCAGCAGACCCGGGACAGGTGACACTGAAGCTTTCTTT	CASRPGTGDTEAFF	TRBV5-1	TRBJ1-1	.	TRBD1
TGTGCCAGCAGACAGGCAGGGGGCAGGTACGAGCAGTACTTC	CASRQAGGRYEQYF	TRBV5-4	TRBJ2-7	.	TRBD1
TGTGCCAGCAGGGGAGTGGGCCTCACCGGGGAGCTGTTTTTT	CASRGVGLTGELFF	TRBV2	TRBJ2-2	.	.
TGTGCCAGCAGCTTATTCGGGACAAATCAGCCCCAGCATTTT	CASSLFGTNQPQHF	TRBV7-9	TRBJ1-5	.	.
TGTGCCGGCAGCCGCTTCGTAGGGGAAGAGACCCAGTACTTC	CAGSRFVGEETQYF	TRBV6-1	TRBJ2-5	.	.
TGTGCCAGCAGCTTTCAGGGGACAATCCTCGGGGAGCTGTTTTTT	CASSFQGTILGELFF	TRBV7-9	TRBJ2-2	.	.
TGTGCCTGGAGGCGCCCTGGACAGGGAGTTAACTATGGCTACACCTTC	CAWRRPGQGVNYGYTF	TRBV30	TRBJ1-2	.	TRBD1
TGTGCCAGCAGCACCAGACGACAGGGGGCGAGCACAGATACGCAGTATTTT	CASSTRRQGASTDTQYF	TRBV13	TRBJ2-3	.	TRBD1
TGTGCCAGCAGCCAAACGAACACCGGGGAGCTGTTTTTT	CASSQTNTGELFF	TRBV7-3	TRBJ2-2	.	.
TGTGCCAGCAGCTTCGGAGATACGCAGTATTTT	CASSFGDTQYF	TRBV11-2	TRBJ2-3	few	.
TGCGCCAGCAGGCCGGACAGGGGCTCCATGAACACTGAAGCTTTCTTT	CASRPDRGSMNTEAFF	TRBV5-1	TRBJ1-1	.	TRBD1
TGCGCCAGCAGCTCGGGACTAGCGGGGGGCACAGATACGCAGTATTTT	CASSSGLAGGTDTQYF	TRBV5-1	TRBJ2-3	.	TRBD2
TGTGCCAGCAGTCTCACCTGGACAGACACTGAAGCTTTCTTT	CASSLTWTDTEAFF	TRBV27	TRBJ1-1	once	.
TGTGCCAGCAGTTCCGCCGGGACAGGCCTTGGCAATGAGCAGTTCTTC	CASSSAGTGLGNEQFF	TRBV6-5	TRBJ2-1	.	TRBD1
TGTGCCAGCAGTGCCGAAAGGACTTACACCGGGGAGCTGTTTTTT	CASSAERTYTGELFF	TRBV6-1	TRBJ2-2	.	.
TGTGCCAGCAGCTATTTAGGGGGAGATCAGCCCCAGCATTTT	CASSYLGGDQPQHF	TRBV7-2	TRBJ1-5	.	.
TGTGCCAGCTCACCCTCCGGGAGGGGCTATGGCTACACCTTC	CASSPSGRGYGYTF	TRBV18	TRBJ1-2	once	.
TGTGCCAGCAGTCCTTGGGGGGGGCAGCCCCAGCATTTT	CASSPWGGQPQHF	TRBV6-5	TRBJ1-5	few	.
TGCGCCAGCAGCTTGCGCGGAGGGATAACGGATGAGCAGTACTTC	CASSLRGGITDEQYF	TRBV5-1	TRBJ2-7	.	.
TGTGCCAGCAGCTACGGGGGAGGCCCCGGGGAGCTGTTTTTT	CASSYGGGPGELFF	TRBV25-1	TRBJ2-2	.	.
TGTGCCAGCAGTGTCTTGACAGGGGGCGGCACTGAAGCTTTCTTT	CASSVLTGGGTEAFF	TRBV6-5	TRBJ1-1	.	TRBD1
TGCGCCAGCAGTGAGTCAGGCGGTTACTCTGGAAACACCATATATTTT	CASSESGGYSGNTIYF	TRBV10-1	TRBJ1-3	once	.
TGTGCCAGCAGCTGGTACAGGGAACGGACCGGGGAGCTGTTTTTT	CASSWYRERTGELFF	TRBV6-5	TRBJ2-2	few	.
TGTGCCAGCAGCTTAGAGACTAATCAGCCCCAGCATTTT	CASSLETNQPQHF	TRBV7-2	TRBJ1-5	.	.
TGTGCCTTAAAGACAGGGAAAGGCTCCGGGGAGCTGTTTTTT	CALKTGKGSGELFF	TRBV30	TRBJ2-2	.	TRBD1
TGTGCCTCCAGGAGGGGGCCCAATCAGCCCCAGCATTTT	CASRRGPNQPQHF	TRBV6-6	TRBJ1-5	.	TRBD1
TGTGCCAGCAGCTTAGCGGAGAGGGGGCGGGATGAAAAACTGTTTTTT	CASSLAERGRDEKLFF	TRBV7-9	TRBJ1-4	.	TRBD1
TGTGCCAGCAGTTGGGACAGGGCGGCCACTGAAGCTTTCTTT	CASSWDRAATEAFF	TRBV6-5	TRBJ1-1	.	TRBD1
TGTGCCAGCAGTACACGACAGGAAAACTATGGCTACACCTTC	CASSTRQENYGYTF	TRBV2	TRBJ1-2	.	.
TGTGCCAGCAGCTTGGGCATGGGGGGGGACGAGCAGTACTTC	CASSLGMGGDEQYF	TRBV5-6	TRBJ2-7	.	TRBD2
TGCGCCAGCAGCTTGGAAATCGGGACAGGAGCAAACTATGGCTACACCTTC	CASSLEIGTGANYGYTF	TRBV5-1	TRBJ1-2	few	TRBD1
TGTGCCAGCAGCGCACGGGGGGAAAGGCAGTACTTC	CASSARGERQYF	TRBV11-2	TRBJ2-7	.	TRBD2
TGTGCCAGCAGTGAAGCGGGGGCCAACTATGGCTACACCTTC	CASSEAGANYGYTF	TRBV2	TRBJ1-2	.	.
TGTGCCAGCAGTGCAGGAGCGGGGGGTTACGAGCAGTACTTC	CASSAGAGGYEQYF	TRBV2	TRBJ2-7	.	TRBD2
TGTGCCAGTAGTACCGGGACAGGGGGCTCGACTCAGCCCCGGCATTTT	CASSTGTGGSTQPRHF	TRBV19	TRBJ1-5	.	TRBD1
TGCGCCAGCGGGACAGGGTTCACAGATACGCAGTATTTT	CASGTGFTDTQYF	TRBV5-1	TRBJ2-3	.	TRBD1
TGTGCCAGTACTGGCGGATCCGTGAACACTGAAGCTTTCTTT	CASTGGSVNTEAFF	TRBV19	TRBJ1-1	.	.
TGTGCCAGCAGCCCTAACGAGGATCAGCCCCAGCATTTT	CASSPNEDQPQHF	TRBV7-9	TRBJ1-5	.	.
TGTGCCAGCAGATCGGACAGGGGAATAGGGAACACTGAAGCTTTCTTT	CASRSDRGIGNTEAFF	TRBV2	TRBJ1-1	.	TRBD1
TGTGCCAGCAGGAAGACAGGGGGCGAGCAGTACTTC	CASRKTGGEQYF	TRBV6-1	TRBJ2-7	.	TRBD1
TGTGCCAGCAGCTACGTTGGGGCTAGCGGGTTCTTC	CASSYVGASGFF	TRBV5-6	TRBJ2-1	.	TRBD2